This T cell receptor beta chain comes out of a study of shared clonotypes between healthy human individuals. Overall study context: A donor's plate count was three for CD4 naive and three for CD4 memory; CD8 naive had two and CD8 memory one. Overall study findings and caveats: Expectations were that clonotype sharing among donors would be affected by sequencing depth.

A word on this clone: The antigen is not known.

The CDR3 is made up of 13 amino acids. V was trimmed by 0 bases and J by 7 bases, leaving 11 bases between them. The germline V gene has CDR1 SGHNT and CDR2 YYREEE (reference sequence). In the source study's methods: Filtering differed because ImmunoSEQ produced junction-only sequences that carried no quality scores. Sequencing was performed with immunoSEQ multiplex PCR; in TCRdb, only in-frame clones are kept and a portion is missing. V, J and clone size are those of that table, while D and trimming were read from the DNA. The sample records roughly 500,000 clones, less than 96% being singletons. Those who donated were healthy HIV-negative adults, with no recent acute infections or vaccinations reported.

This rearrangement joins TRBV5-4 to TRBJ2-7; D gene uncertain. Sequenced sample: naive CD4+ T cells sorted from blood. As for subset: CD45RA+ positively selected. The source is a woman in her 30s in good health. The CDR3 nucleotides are TGTGCCAGCAGCTTGGATCCCACCGGGGAGCAGTACTTC. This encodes CASSLDPTGEQYF.